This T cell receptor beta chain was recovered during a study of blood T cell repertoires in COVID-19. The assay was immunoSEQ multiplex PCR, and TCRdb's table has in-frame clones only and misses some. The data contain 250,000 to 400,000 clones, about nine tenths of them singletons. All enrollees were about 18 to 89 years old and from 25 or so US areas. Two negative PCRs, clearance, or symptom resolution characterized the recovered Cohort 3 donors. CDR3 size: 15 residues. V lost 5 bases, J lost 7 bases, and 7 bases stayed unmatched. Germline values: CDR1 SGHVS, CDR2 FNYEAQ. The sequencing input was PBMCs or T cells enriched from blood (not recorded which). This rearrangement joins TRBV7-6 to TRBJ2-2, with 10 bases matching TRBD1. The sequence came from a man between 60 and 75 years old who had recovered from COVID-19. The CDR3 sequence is CASSPGTGANGELFF. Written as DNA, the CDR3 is TGTGCCAGCAGCCCCGGGACAGGGGCCAACGGGGAGCTGTTTTTT.